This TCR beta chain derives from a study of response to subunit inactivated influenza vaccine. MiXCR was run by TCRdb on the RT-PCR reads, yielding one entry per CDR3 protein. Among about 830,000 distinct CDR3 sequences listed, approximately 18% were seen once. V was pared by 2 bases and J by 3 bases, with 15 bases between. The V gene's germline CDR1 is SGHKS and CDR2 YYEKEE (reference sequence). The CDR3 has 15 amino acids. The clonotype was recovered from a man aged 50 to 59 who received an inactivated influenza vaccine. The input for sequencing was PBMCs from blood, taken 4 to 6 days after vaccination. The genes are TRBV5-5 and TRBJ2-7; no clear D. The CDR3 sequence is CASSLRAPTSYEQYF. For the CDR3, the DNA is TGTGCCAGCAGCTTAAGAGCGCCGACGAGCTACGAGCAGTACTTC.